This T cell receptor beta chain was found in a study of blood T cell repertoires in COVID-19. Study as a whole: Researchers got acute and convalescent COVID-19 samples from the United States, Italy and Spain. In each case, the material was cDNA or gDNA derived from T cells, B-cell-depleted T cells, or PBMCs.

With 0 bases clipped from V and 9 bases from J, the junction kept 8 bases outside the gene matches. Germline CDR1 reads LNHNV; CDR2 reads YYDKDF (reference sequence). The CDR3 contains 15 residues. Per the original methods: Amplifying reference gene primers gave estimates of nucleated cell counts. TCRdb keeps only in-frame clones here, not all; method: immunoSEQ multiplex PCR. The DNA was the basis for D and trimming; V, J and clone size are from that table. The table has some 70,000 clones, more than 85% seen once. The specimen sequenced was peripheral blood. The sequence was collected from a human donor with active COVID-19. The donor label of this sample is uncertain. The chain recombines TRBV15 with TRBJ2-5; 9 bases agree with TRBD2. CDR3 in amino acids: CATSRDSSGKEAQYF. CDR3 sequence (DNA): TGTGCCACCAGCAGAGATTCTAGCGGGAAGGAGGCCCAGTACTTC. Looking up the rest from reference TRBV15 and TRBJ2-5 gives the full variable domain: DAMVIQNPRYQVTQFGKPVTLSCSQTLNHNVMYWYQQKSSQAPKLLFHYYDKDFNNEADTPDNFQSRRPNTSFCFLDIRSPGLGDTAMYLCATSRDSSGKEAQYFGPGTRLLVL.